Sequencing of this T cell receptor beta chain was carried out in a study of blood T cells in healthy people across ages. The second PCR ran 7 to 11 cycles with a sample-barcoded 5' primer and J-beta primers. Each CDR3 protein gets one entry after TCRdb re-called the 5' RACE reads with MiXCR. The sample contains approximately 1,700,000 distinct CDR3 sequences, approximately 39% of which appear only once. Trimming removed 1 base at V and 1 base at J, with 7 bases between. Per the germline V gene, CDR1 is LGHNA and CDR2 is YNFKEQ. The CDR3 has 14 amino acids. The TCR comes from a human donor in good health. The chain is built from TRBV4-2 and TRBJ1-1, with D uncertain. The sequencing input was blood. CDR3: CASSQVIRNTEAFF. DNA for the CDR3: TGTGCCAGCAGCCAAGTCATCAGGAACACTGAAGCTTTCTTT.